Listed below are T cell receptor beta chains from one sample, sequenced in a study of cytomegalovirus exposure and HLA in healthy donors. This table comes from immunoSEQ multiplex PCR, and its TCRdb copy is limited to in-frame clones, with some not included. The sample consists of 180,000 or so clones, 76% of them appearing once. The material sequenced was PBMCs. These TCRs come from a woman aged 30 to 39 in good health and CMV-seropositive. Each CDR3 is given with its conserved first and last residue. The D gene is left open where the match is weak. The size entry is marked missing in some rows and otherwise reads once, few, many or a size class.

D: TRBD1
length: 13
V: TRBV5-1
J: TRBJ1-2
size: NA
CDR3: CASSRGQDEGYTF
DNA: TGCGCCAGCAGCCGGGGACAGGATGAAGGCTACACCTTC

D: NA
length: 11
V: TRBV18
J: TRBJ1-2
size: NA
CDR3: CASSPGQGYTF
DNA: TGTGCCAGCTCCCCGGGTCAGGGCTACACCTTC

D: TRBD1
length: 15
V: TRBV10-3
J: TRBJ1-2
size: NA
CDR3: CAITHWDRSVEGYTF
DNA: TGTGCCATCACTCACTGGGACAGATCTGTTGAGGGCTACACCTTC

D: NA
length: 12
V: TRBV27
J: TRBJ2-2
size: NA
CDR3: CASSFVTGELFF
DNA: TGTGCCAGCAGTTTTGTAACCGGGGAGCTGTTTTTT

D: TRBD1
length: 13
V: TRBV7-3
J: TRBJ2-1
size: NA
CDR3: CASSLDRGNEQFF
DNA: TGTGCCAGCAGCCTCGACAGGGGGAATGAGCAGTTCTTC

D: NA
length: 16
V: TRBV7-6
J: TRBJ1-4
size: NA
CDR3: CASSPGQGGPYEKLFF
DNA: TGTGCCAGCAGCCCCGGTCAGGGCGGACCTTATGAAAAACTGTTTTTT

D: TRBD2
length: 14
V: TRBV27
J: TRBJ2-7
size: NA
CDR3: CASQRERGTYEQYF
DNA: TGTGCCAGCCAACGGGAGCGGGGGACCTACGAGCAGTACTTC

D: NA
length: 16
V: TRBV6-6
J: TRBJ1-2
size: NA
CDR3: CASSLMPGEGSYGYTF
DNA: TGTGCCAGCAGCTTGATGCCAGGGGAAGGGAGCTATGGCTACACCTTC

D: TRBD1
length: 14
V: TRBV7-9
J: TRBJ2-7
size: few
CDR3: CSSSWGQGAYEQYF
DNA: TGTTCCAGCAGCTGGGGACAGGGTGCCTACGAGCAGTACTTC

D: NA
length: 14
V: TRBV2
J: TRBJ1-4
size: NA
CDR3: CASSTGRINEKLFF
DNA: TGTGCCAGCAGTACAGGGAGAATTAACGAAAAACTGTTTTTT

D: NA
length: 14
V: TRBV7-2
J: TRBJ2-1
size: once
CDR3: CASSSIGAYNEQFF
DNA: TGTGCCAGCAGCTCCATTGGGGCATACAATGAGCAGTTCTTC

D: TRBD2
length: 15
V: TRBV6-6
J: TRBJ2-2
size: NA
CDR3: CASRYVRGGTGELFF
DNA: TGTGCCAGCAGATATGTCCGGGGGGGAACCGGGGAGCTGTTTTTT

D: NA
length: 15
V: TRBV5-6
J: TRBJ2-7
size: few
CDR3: CASSLYLDISYEQYF
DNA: TGTGCCAGCAGCCTCTACCTTGATATTTCCTACGAGCAGTACTTC

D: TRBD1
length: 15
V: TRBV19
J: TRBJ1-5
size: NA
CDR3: CALGGTANSNQPQHF
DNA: TGTGCCCTAGGGGGGACAGCAAATAGCAATCAGCCCCAGCATTTT

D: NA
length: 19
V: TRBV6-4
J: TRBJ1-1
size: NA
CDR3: CASSDPTGARLIMNTEAFF
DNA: TGTGCCAGCAGTGACCCAACGGGAGCCCGCTTGATCATGAACACTGAAGCTTTCTTT

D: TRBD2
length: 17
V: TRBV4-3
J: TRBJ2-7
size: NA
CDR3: CASSQDVTAGRAYEQYF
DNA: TGCGCCAGCAGCCAAGATGTCACAGCGGGGAGAGCCTACGAGCAGTACTTC

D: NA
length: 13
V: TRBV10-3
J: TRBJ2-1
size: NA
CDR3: CAISAEGANEQFF
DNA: TGTGCCATCAGCGCCGAGGGAGCCAATGAGCAGTTCTTC

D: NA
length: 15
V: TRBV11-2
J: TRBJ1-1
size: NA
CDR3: CASSPNRGNSAEAFF
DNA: TGTGCCAGCAGCCCAAATAGAGGGAATAGCGCTGAAGCTTTCTTT

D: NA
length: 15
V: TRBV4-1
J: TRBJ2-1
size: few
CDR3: CASSQSGLVYNEQFF
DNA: TGCGCCAGCAGCCAATCCGGCCTAGTCTACAATGAGCAGTTCTTC

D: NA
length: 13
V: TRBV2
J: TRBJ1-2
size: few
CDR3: CASSEWGADGYTF
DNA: TGTGCCAGCAGTGAATGGGGCGCGGATGGCTACACCTTC

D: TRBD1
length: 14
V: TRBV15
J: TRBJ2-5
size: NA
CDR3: CATSRGGGLETQYF
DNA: TGTGCCACCAGCAGAGGAGGGGGCCTAGAGACCCAGTACTTC

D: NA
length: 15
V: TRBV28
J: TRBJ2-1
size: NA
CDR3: CASSLVGRGYNEQFF
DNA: TGTGCCAGCAGTTTGGTAGGAAGAGGATACAATGAGCAGTTCTTC

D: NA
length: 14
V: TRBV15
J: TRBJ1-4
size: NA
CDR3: CATSRVVGSEKLFF
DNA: TGTGCCACCAGCAGAGTTGTAGGGAGTGAAAAACTGTTTTTT

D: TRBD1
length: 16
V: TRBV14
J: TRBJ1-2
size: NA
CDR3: CASSQDPTGGLYGYTF
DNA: TGTGCCAGCAGCCAAGACCCCACAGGGGGGCTCTATGGCTACACCTTC

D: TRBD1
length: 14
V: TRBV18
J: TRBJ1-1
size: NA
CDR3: CASSPGTGRTEAFF
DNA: TGTGCCAGCTCACCAGGGACAGGGCGCACTGAAGCTTTCTTT

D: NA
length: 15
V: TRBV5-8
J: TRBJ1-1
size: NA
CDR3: CASSLSPWEKTEAFF
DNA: TGTGCCAGCAGCTTGAGTCCATGGGAGAAGACTGAAGCTTTCTTT

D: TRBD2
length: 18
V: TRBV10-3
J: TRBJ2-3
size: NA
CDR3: CAISDAGLAGSSTDTQYF
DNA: TGTGCCATCAGTGATGCGGGACTAGCGGGGTCTAGCACAGATACGCAGTATTTT

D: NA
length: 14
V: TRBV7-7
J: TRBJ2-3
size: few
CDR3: CASSLIGGSDTQYF
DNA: TGTGCCAGCAGCTTAATCGGGGGATCAGATACGCAGTATTTT

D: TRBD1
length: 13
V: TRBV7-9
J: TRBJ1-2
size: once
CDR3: CASRIQGADGYTF
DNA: TGTGCCAGCAGAATACAGGGGGCGGATGGCTACACCTTC

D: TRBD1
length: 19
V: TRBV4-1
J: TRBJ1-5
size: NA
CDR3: CASSQFPGTGVGSNQPQHF
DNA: TGCGCCAGCAGCCAATTCCCCGGGACAGGGGTAGGGAGCAATCAGCCCCAGCATTTT

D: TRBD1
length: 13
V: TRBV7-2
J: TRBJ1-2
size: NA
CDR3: CASSRDSNYGYTF
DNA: TGTGCCAGCAGCCGGGACAGCAACTATGGCTACACCTTC

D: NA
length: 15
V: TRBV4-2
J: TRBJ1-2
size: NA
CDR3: CASSQVTAGRYGYTF
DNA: TGTGCCAGCAGCCAAGTTACGGCAGGGCGCTATGGCTACACCTTC

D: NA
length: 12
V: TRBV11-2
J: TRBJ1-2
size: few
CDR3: CASSLDQGRVTF
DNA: TGTGCCAGCAGCTTAGATCAGGGGAGAGTCACCTTC

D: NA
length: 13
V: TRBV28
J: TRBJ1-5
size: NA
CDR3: CAIETFPNQPQHF
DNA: TGTGCCATCGAGACATTCCCCAATCAGCCCCAGCATTTT

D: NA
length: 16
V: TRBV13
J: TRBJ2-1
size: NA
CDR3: CASSSHRMGYHNEQFF
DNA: TGTGCCAGCAGCTCCCACAGGATGGGCTATCACAATGAGCAGTTCTTC

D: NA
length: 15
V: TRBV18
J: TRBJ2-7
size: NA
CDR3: CASSPAGNPGGEQYF
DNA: TGTGCCAGCTCACCAGCAGGTAATCCAGGTGGAGAGCAGTACTTC

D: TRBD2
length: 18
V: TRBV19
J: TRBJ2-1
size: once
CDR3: CASSIWSGGRGGPGEQFF
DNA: TGTGCCAGTAGTATATGGAGTGGTGGGCGGGGGGGCCCCGGTGAGCAGTTCTTC

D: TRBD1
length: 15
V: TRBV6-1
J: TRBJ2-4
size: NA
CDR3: CASSALDRGVNIQYF
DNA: TGTGCCAGCAGCGCCCTCGACAGGGGCGTGAACATTCAGTACTTC

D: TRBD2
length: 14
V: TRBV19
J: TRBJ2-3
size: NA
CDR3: CASSPGLATDTQYF
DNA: TGTGCCAGTAGTCCGGGACTAGCTACAGATACGCAGTATTTT

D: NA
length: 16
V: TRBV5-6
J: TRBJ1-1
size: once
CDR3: CASSSLGVGQNTEAFF
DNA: TGTGCCAGCAGCTCGCTCGGGGTGGGACAGAACACTGAAGCTTTCTTT

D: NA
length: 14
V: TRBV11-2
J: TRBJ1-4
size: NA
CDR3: CASSPSRVGEKLFF
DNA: TGTGCCAGCAGCCCCTCCAGGGTCGGGGAAAAACTGTTTTTT

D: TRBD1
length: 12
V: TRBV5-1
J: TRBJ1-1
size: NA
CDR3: CASSLNDRDAFF
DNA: TGCGCCAGCAGCTTGAACGACAGGGACGCTTTCTTT

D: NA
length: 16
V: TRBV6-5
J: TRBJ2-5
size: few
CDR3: CASSYPTRPQGETQYF
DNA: TGTGCCAGCAGTTACCCCACGCGTCCTCAGGGAGAGACCCAGTACTTC

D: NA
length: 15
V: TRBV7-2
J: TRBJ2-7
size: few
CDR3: CASSLVGARDYEQYF
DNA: TGTGCCAGCAGCTTAGTAGGCGCCAGGGACTACGAGCAGTACTTC

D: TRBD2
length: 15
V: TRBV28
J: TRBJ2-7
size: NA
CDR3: CASSQLARSSYEQYF
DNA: TGTGCCAGCAGTCAACTAGCGAGGAGCTCCTACGAGCAGTACTTC

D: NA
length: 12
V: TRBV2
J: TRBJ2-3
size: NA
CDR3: CASSVQGDTQYF
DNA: TGTGCCAGCAGTGTCCAGGGGGATACGCAGTATTTT

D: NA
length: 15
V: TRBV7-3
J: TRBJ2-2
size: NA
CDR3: CASSLAGAVTGELFF
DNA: TGTGCCAGCAGCCTCGCAGGGGCCGTCACCGGGGAGCTGTTTTTT

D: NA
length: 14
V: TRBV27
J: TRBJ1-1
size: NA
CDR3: CASSLFHGDTEAFF
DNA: TGTGCCAGCAGTTTATTCCATGGAGACACTGAAGCTTTCTTT

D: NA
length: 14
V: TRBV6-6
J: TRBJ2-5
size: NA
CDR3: CASSYSTTLETQYF
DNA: TGTGCCAGCAGTTACTCGACGACTCTAGAGACCCAGTACTTC

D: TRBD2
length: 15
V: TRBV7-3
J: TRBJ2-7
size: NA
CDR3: CASSLSGESSYEQYF
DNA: TGTGCCAGCAGTCTTAGCGGGGAAAGCTCCTACGAGCAGTACTTC